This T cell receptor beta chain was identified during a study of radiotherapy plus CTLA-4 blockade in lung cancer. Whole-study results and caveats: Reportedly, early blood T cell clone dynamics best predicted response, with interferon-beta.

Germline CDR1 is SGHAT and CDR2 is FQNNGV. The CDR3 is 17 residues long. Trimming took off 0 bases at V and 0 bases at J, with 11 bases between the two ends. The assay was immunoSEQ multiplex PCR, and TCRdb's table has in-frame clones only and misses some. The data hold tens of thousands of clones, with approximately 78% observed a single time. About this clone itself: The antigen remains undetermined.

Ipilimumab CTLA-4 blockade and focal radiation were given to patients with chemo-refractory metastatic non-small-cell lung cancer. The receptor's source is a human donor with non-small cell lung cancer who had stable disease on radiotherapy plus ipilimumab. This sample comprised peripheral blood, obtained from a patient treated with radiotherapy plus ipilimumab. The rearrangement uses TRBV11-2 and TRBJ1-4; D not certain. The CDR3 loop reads CASSLDPGRATNEKLFF. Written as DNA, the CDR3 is TGTGCCAGCAGCTTAGATCCAGGACGTGCAACTAATGAAAAACTGTTTTTT.